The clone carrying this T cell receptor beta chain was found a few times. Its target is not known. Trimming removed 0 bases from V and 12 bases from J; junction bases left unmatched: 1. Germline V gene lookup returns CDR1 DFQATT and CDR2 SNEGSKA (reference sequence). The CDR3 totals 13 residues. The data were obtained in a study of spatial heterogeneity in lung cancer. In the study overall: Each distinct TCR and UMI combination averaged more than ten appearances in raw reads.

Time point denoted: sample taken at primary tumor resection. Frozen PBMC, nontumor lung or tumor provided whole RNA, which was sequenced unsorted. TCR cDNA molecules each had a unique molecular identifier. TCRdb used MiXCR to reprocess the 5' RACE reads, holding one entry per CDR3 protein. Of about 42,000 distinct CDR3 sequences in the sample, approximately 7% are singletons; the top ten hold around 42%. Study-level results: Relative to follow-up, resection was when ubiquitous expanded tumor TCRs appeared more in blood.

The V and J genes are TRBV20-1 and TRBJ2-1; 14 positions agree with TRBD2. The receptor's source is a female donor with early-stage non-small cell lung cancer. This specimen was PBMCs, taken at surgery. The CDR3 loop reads CSARDGTSGGQFF. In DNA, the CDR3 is TGCAGTGCTAGAGACGGGACTAGCGGGGGGCAGTTCTTC.